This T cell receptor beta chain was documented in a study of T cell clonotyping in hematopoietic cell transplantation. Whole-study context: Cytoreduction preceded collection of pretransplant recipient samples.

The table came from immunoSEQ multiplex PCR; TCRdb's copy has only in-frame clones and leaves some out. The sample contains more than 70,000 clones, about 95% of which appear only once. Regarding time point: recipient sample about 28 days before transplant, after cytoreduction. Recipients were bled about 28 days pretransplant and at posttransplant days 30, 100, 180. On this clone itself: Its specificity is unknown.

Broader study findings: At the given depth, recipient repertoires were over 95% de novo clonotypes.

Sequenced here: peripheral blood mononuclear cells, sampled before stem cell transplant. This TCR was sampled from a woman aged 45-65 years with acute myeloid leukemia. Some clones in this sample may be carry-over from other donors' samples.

The CDR3 here is CASSVESGGIGNTIYF. CDR3 bases: TGTGCCAGCAGCGTAGAAAGCGGGGGGATTGGAAACACCATATATTTT. This rearrangement joins TRBV9 to TRBJ1-3; D is perhaps TRBD1 (5 bases). Trimming removed 0 bases at V and 3 bases at J, with 13 bases between. Germline loops: CDR1 SGDLS, CDR2 YYNGEE. The CDR3 has 16 amino acids.